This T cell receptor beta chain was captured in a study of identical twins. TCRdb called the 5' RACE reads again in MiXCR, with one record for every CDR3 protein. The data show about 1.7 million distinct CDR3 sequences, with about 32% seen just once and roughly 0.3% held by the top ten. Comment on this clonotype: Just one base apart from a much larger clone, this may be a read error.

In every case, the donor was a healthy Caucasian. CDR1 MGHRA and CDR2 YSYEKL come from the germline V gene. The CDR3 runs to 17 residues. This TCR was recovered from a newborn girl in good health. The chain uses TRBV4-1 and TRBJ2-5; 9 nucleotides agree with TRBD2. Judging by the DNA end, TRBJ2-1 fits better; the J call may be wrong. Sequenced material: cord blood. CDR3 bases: TGCGCCAGCAGCCAACATTCTAGCGGGACGTACCAAGAGACCCAGTTCTTC. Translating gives CASSQHSSGTYQETQFF.